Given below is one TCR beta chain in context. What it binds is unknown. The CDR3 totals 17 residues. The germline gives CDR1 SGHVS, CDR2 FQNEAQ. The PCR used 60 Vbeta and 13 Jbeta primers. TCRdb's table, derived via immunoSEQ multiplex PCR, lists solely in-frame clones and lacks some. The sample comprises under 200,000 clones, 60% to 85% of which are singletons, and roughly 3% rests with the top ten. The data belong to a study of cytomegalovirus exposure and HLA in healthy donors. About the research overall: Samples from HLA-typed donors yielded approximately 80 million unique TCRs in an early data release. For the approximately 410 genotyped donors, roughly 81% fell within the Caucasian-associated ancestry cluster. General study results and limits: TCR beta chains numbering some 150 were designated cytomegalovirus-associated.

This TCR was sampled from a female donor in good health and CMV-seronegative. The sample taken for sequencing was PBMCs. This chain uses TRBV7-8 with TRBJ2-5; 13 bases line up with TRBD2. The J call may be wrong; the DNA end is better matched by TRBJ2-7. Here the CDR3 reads CASSFPGLAGTSYEQYF. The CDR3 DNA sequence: TGTGCCAGCAGCTTTCCGGGACTAGCGGGGACCTCCTACGAGCAGTACTTC.